This T cell receptor beta chain was captured in a study of T-cell reconstitution after alpha-beta-depleted transplantation in children. This clonotype was counted many times. What it binds is unknown. With 6 bases removed from V and 6 bases from J, the gap between germline ends came to 17 bases. Germline lookup yields CDR1 SNHLY and CDR2 FYNNEI. The CDR3 contains 15 residues. Construction of the TCRbeta library involved unique molecular identifiers. TCRdb fed the PCR reads into MiXCR, producing one record per CDR3 protein. Of about 220,000 distinct CDR3 sequences in the sample, 17% were seen once. Study-wide points: A year post-transplant, T-cell counts and diversity derived mostly from newly produced T cells.

This chain links TRBV2 with TRBJ2-2; possibly TRBD1 for D (6 bases). This sequence was found in a male patient between 2 and 15 years old who had a stem cell transplant for acute lymphoblastic leukemia, so the T cells may come from the graft donor. This material consisted of PBMCs, mostly from graft donor cells, taken 360 days after TCRalphabeta/CD19-depleted stem cell transplant. Here the CDR3 reads CASRVDSGDPGELFF. CDR3 DNA: TGTGCCAGCAGAGTGGATTCAGGGGACCCCGGGGAGCTGTTTTTT.